This T cell receptor (beta chain) derives from a study of T cells after yellow fever vaccination. Germline V lookup: CDR1 WSHSY, CDR2 SAAADI. V was pared by 3 bases and J by 5 bases, with 11 bases between. The CDR3 is made up of 13 amino acids. TCRdb re-analysed the 5' RACE reads in MiXCR, keeping a single row per CDR3 protein. The sample includes 340,000 or so distinct CDR3 sequences, approximately 12% of them seen just once. This clonotype occurred many times. The genes are TRBV10-2 and TRBJ2-7; a weak D match, TRBD2 (5 bases). This clonotype was obtained from a man aged 18 to 30 who received the YFV17D yellow fever vaccine. The input for sequencing was CD4+ T cells sorted from PBMCs, taken 15 days after the yellow fever booster vaccination. The CDR3 DNA reads TGCGCCAGCAGTGATGGGATGACTAACGAGCAGTACTTC. This codes for CASSDGMTNEQYF.